This T cell receptor beta chain derives from a study of shared clonotypes between healthy human individuals. This table comes from immunoSEQ multiplex PCR, and its TCRdb copy is limited to in-frame clones, with some not included. The table has 750,000 to 1,000,000 clones, 80% to 95% seen once; the top ten hold less than 25%. This CDR3 is 13 amino acids long. The V end lost 2 bases, the J end lost 6 bases, and 10 bases lay between the germline ends. The germline V gene has CDR1 MDHEN and CDR2 SYDVKM. Naive CD8 cells comprised CD45RO-negative, CCR7-positively selected cells, excluding terminally differentiated effector memory CD45RA+ cells. Each sample came from a Caucasian adult donor living in Nashville, Tennessee.

This sequence was found in a man between 25 and 39 years old in good health. This chain connects TRBV28 to TRBJ1-2, with TRBD1 as a possible D gene (5 bases). The sample consisted of naive CD8+ T cells sorted from blood. The DNA for the CDR3 is TGTGCCAGCAGTTTAGACAGCTTTCATGGCTACACCTTC. This codes for CASSLDSFHGYTF.